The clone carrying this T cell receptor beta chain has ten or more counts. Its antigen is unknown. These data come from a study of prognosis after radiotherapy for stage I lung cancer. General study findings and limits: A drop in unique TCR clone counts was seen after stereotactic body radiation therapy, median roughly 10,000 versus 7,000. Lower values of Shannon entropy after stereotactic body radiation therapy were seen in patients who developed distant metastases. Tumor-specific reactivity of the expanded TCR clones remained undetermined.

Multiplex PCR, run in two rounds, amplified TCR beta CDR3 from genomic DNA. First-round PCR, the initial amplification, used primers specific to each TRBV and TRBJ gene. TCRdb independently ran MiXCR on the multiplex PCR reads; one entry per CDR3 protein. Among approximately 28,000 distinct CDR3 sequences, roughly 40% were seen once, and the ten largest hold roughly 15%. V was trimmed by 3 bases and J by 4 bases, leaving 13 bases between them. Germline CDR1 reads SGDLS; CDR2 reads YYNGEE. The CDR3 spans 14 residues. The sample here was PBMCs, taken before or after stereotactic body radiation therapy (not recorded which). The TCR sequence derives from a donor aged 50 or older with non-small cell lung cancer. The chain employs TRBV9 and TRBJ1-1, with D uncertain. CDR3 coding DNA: TGTGCCAGCAGCGCCGGGCCCTCTACCACTGAAGCTTTCTTT. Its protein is CASSAGPSTTEAFF.